Below, one T cell receptor beta chain is given with its context. Its target is not known. Clones were read by immunoSEQ multiplex PCR, and TCRdb kept only the in-frame ones, dropping some. The repertoire holds 100,000 to 140,000 clones, about nine tenths seen once, with 6.2% in the top ten. Second-dose groups at about 4 or about 12 weeks were pooled. This specimen belongs to a study of T cell responses to AZD1222 COVID-19 vaccine. General study findings and limits: Only six or seven AZD1222 recipients tested seropositive at baseline.

The germline V and J ends were trimmed by 4 bases and 0 bases, with 9 bases remaining between them. Germline-derived CDR1 and CDR2 are KGHDR and SFDVKD. The CDR3 runs 15 residues. The sequencing used peripheral blood, collected 28 days after the second AZD1222 dose. The source is an adult who received the AZD1222 COVID-19 vaccine. V is TRBV24-1 and J is TRBJ2-1; TRBD1 might be the D (6 bases). CDR3 in DNA: TGTGCCACCAGTGACCCGGACAGCTCCTACAATGAGCAGTTCTTC. Translating it yields CATSDPDSSYNEQFF.